The TCR beta chain under discussion was sequenced for a study of CD8+ T cells in alopecia areata. Study context: Treated patients swallowed 5 to 10 mg of oral tofacitinib twice daily. Percent of scalp involved defined treated patients' severity scores. Study-wide results and limits: Higher clonality was seen in lesional scalp than in normal scalp, especially in alopecia totalis/universalis. Among the top 100, expanded CD8+ clones, as well as scalp clonality, were significantly decreased by tofacitinib.

This clone occurred a few times. Its antigen is currently unknown. The V gene lost 1 base and the J gene lost 8 bases, with 18 bases spanning the gap. The CDR3 runs to 16 residues. Per germline, CDR1 SGHDN and CDR2 FVKESK. Extracted RNA was reverse transcribed into cDNA, the sequencing template. The table came from immunoSEQ multiplex PCR; TCRdb's copy has only in-frame clones and leaves some out. The sample records approximately 180,000 clones, 60% being singletons. Regarding treatment: oral pan-JAK inhibitor, 5-10 mg twice daily. The material was CD4+ T cells sorted from blood, obtained at week 24, from a patient treated with tofacitinib. This TCR derives from a human donor with alopecia areata. The chain joins TRBV14 to TRBJ2-1; D tentatively reads TRBD1 or TRBD2 (5 bases each). CDR3 DNA: TGTGCCAGCAGCCAAGGAGTGGGACCTAAACCCGATGAGCAGTTCTTC. Protein: CASSQGVGPKPDEQFF.